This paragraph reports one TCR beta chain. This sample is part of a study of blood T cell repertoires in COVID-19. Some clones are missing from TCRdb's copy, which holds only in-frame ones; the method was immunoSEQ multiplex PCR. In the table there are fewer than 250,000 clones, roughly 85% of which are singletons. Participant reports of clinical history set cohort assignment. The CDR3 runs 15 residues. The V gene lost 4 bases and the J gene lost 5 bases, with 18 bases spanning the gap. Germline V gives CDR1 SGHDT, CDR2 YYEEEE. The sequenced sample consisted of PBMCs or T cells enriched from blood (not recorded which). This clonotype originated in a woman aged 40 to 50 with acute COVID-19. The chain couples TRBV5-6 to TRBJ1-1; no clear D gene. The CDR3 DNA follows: TGTGCCAGCAGCCTATATCTGGGAGTGGTGACTGAAGCTTTCTTT. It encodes CASSLYLGVVTEAFF.